This T cell receptor (beta chain) was recovered during a study of CD8 T cells in ankylosing spondylitis. TCRdb reprocessed the 5' RACE reads with MiXCR, giving one entry per CDR3 protein. The repertoire has approximately 200,000 distinct CDR3 sequences, roughly 12% of them found once; the top ten carry more than 15%. Study-level findings and limits: Ankylosing spondylitis blood appeared to be characterized by a TCR beta motif of eight highly homologous variants.

This clonotype was recorded at least ten times. Its cognate antigen is unknown. The origin of this receptor is a male donor with ankylosing spondylitis or in good health (not recorded which). The sample was blood, either unsorted or a sorted T cell fraction (not recorded which).

This CDR3 reads CASSQDRGEPYGYTF. The CDR3 DNA follows: TGTGCCAGCAGCCAAGATCGGGGGGAACCCTATGGCTACACCTTC. V usage is TRBV4-2 and J usage is TRBJ1-2; tentatively, D is TRBD1 (5 bases). Trimming took off 0 bases at V and 4 bases at J, with 12 bases between the two ends. The CDR3 length is 15 residues. Germline CDR1 is LGHNA and CDR2 is YNFKEQ.